This T cell receptor beta chain was identified during a study of identical twins. Study-level results: Analyses based on zero insertions could be partly confounded by invariant MAIT and iNKT cells. Out-of-frame beta chain sequences displayed weaker excess sharing between twins. Model-predicted out-of-frame TCR alpha sharing fell below observed values in monozygotic twins.

In TCRdb, the 5' RACE reads were re-called with MiXCR into one record per CDR3 protein. This table holds around 230,000 distinct CDR3 sequences, less than 9.5% found once. Worth noting for this clonotype: Antigen specificity is unknown.

Germline V gives CDR1 SGHRS, CDR2 YFSETQ. Trimming removed 2 bases from V and 6 bases from J, with 14 bases in between. The CDR3 consists of 14 residues. This clonotype originated in a woman aged 18 to 35 in good health. Specimen: memory (CD45RO+) T cells sorted from blood. The rearrangement links TRBV5-1 to TRBJ1-2; D gene ambiguous. The CDR3 nucleotides read TGCGCCAGCAGCTTCGGTACGGCAGATGATGGCTACACCTTC. Its translation is CASSFGTADDGYTF.